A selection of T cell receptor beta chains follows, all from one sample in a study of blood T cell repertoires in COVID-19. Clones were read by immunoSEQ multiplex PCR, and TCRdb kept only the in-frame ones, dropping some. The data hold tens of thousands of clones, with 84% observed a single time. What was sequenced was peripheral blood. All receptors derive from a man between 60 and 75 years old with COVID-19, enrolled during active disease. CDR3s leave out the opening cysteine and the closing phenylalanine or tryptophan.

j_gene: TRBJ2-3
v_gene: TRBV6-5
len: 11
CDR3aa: ARIAGGPDTQY

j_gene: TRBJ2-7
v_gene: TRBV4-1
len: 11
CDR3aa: ASSPRGRYEQY

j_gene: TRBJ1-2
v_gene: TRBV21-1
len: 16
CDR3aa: ASSKLLTGLVGDYGYT

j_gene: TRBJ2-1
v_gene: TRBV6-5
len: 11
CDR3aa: ATEREDYNEQF

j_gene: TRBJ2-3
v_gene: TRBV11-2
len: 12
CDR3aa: ASSPGRLTDTQY

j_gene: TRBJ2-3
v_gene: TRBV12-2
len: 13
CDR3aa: ASRSRQGFPDTQY

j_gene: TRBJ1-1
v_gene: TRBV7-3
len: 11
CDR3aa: ASSPSQTHEAF

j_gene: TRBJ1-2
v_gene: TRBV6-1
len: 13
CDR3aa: ASSEGTAPNYGYT

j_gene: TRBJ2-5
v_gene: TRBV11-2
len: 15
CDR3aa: ASSLGNAGGLQETQY

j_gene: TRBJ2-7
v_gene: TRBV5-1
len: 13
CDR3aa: ASSPQLGDSYEQY

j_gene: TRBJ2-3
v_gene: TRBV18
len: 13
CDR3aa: ASSPPSSGSDTQY

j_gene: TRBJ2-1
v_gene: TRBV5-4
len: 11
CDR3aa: ASRRAGGGEQF

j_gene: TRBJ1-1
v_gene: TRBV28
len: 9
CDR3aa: ASSLRSEAF

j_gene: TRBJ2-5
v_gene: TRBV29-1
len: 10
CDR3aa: SVRQGRETQY

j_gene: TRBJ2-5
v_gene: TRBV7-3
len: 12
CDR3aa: ASSFRGSQETQY

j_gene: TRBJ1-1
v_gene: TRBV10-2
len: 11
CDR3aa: ASSELRGTEAF

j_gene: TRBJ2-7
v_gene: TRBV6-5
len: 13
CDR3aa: ASSYSKQGAYEQY

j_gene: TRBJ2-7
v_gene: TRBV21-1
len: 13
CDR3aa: ASSKGLRTRGEQY

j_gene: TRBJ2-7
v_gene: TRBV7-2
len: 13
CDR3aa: ASSFVRLSPYEQY

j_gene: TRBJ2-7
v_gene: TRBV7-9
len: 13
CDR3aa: ASSFRQGSSYEQY

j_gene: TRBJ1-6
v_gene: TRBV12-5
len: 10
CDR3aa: ASSLGGSPLH

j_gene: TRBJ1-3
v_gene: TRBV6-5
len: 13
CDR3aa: ASKTDSYSGNTIY

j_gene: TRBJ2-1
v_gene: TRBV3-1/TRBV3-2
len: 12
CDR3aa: ASSQENRANEQF

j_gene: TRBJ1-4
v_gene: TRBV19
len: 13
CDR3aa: ASHDRGATNEKLF

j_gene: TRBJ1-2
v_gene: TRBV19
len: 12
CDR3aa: ASSFLRGNYGYT

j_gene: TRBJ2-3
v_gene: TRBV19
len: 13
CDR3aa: ASSIGSPSTDTQY

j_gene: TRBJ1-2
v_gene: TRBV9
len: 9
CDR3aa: ASSVPGAYT

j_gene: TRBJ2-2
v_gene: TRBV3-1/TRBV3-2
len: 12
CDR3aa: ASSRQTGAGELF

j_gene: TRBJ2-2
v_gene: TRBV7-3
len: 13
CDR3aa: ASSLSGMNTGELF

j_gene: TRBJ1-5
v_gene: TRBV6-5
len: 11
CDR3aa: ASSSLDSQPQH

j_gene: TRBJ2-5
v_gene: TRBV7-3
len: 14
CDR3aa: ASSLTSGSGEETQY